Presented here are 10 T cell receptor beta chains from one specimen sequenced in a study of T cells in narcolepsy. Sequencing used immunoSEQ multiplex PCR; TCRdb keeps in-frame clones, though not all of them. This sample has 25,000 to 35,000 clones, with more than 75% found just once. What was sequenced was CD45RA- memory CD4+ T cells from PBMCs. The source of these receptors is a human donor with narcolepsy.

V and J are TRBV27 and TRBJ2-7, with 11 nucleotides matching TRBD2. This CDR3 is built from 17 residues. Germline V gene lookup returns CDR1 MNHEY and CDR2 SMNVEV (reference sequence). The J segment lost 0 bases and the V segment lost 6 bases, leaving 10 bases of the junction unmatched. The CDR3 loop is CASRLGTSGIYSYEQYF. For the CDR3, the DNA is TGTGCCAGCAGACTGGGGACTAGCGGAATATACTCCTACGAGCAGTACTTC.

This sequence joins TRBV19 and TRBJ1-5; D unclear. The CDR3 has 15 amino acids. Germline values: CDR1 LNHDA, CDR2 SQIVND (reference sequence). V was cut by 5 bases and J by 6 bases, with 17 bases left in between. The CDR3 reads CASSPGRTLSQPQHF. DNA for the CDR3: TGTGCCAGTAGTCCCGGACGGACTTTGAGTCAGCCCCAGCATTTT.

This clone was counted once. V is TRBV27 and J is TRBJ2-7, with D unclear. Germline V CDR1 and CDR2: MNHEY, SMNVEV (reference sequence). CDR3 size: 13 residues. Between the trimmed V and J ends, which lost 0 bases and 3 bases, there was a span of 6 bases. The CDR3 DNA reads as TGTGCCAGCAGTTTATCACCCGTCTACGAGCAGTACTTC. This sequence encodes CASSLSPVYEQYF.

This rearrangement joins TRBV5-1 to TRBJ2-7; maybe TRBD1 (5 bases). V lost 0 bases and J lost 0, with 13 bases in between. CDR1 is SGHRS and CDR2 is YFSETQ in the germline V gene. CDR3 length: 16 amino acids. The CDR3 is CASSLGQPRSSYEQYF. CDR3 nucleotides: TGCGCCAGCAGCTTGGGACAGCCCCGTAGCTCCTACGAGCAGTACTTC.

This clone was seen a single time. The CDR3 nucleotides are TGTGCCAGCAGCCCTTACAGGGGGGGAGGCACTGAAGCTTTCTTT. It encodes CASSPYRGGGTEAFF. The chain recombines TRBV5-4 with TRBJ1-1, with 8 bases identical to TRBD1. CDR1 is SGHNT, CDR2 YYREEE, per germline (reference sequence). The junction had 9 bases not matched to a gene; V was cut back by 4 bases and J by 4 bases. The length of the CDR3 is 15 residues.

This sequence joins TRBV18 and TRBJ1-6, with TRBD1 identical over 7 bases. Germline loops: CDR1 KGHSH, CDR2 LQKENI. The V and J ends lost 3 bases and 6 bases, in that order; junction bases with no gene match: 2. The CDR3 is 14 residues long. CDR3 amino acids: CASSPDRVNSPLHF. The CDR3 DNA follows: TGTGCCAGCTCACCCGACAGGGTTAATTCACCCCTCCACTTT.

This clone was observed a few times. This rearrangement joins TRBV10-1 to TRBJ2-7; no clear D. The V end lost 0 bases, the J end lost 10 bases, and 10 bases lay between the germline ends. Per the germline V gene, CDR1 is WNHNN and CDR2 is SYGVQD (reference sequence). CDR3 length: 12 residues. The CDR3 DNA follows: TGCGCCAGCAGTGAGTCGTACCACGGTCAGTACTTC. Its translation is CASSESYHGQYF.

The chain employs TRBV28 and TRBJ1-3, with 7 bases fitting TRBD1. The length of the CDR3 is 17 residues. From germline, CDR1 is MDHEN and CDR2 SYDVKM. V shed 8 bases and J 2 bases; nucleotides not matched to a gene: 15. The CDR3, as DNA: TGTGCCAGCCAAGACCGGGCTCACAGGGGACCTGGAAACACCATATATTTT. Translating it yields CASQDRAHRGPGNTIYF.

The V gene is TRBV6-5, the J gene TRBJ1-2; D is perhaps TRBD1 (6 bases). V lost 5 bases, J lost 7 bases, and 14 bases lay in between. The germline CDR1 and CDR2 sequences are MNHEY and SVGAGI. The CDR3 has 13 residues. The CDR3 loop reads CASSRGGSSGYTF. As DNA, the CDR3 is TGTGCCAGCAGTCGCGGGGGCTCGTCTGGCTACACCTTC.

CDR3 DNA: TGTGCCAGCAGTTTAGAATTAATCGGATACTATGGCTACACCTTC. The encoded protein is CASSLELIGYYGYTF. This chain uses TRBV28 with TRBJ1-2, with D hard to call. Germline-derived CDR1 and CDR2 are MDHEN and SYDVKM. Between the trimmed V and J ends, which lost 2 bases and 3 bases, there was a span of 13 bases. The CDR3 consists of 15 residues.